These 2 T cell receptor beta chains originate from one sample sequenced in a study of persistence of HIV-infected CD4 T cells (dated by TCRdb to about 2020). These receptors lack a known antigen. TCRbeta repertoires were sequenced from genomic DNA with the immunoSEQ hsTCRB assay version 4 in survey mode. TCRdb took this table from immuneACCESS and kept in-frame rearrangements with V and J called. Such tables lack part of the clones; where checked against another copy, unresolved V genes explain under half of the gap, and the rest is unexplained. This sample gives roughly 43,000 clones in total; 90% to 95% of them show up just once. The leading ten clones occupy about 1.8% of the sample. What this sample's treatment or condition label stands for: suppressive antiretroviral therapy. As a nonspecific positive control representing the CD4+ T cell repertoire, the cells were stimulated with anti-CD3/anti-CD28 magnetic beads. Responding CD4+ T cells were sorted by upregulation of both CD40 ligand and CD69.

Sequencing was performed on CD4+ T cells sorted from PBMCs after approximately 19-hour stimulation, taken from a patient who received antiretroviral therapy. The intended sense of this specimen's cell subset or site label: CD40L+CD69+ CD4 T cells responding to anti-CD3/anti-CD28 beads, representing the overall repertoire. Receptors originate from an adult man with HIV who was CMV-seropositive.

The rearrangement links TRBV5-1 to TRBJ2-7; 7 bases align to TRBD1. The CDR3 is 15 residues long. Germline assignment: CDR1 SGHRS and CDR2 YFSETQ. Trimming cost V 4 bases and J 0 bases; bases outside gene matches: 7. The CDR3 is CASSPRTGDSYEQYF. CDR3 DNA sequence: TGCGCCAGCAGCCCGAGGACAGGAGACTCCTACGAGCAGTACTTC.

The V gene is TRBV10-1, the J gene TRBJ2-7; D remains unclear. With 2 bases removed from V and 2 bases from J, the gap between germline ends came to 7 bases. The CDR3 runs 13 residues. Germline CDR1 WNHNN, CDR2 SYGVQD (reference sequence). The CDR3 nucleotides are TGCGCCAGCAGTGAGACTGGCCCCTACGAGCAGTACTTC. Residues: CASSETGPYEQYF.